Sequencing of this TCR beta chain was carried out in a study of blood T cell repertoires in COVID-19. On the study more broadly: In each case, the material was cDNA or gDNA derived from T cells, B-cell-depleted T cells, or PBMCs.

Using immunoSEQ multiplex PCR, the repertoire was profiled, and TCRdb retains in-frame clones only, with some absent. The repertoire consists of about 400,000 clones, with about 90% occurring once and the leading ten covering around 1.7%. Residents of 24 US areas, aged roughly 18 to 89 years, made up the participants. Among Cohort 3 donors, those recovered had two negative PCRs, clearance, or symptom resolution. The CDR3 totals 15 residues. Germline V CDR1 and CDR2: MNHEY, SVGAGI. V lost 0 bases, J lost 8 bases, and 16 bases lay in between. Specimen: PBMCs or T cells enriched from blood (not recorded which). This TCR was sampled from a woman in her twenties or thirties who had recovered from COVID-19. This chain links TRBV6-5 with TRBJ1-2; D may be TRBD1 (5 bases). The CDR3 DNA is TGTGCCAGCAGTTACTCCGCTTTCTGGGGGGAGGGCTACACCTTC. Protein: CASSYSAFWGEGYTF.